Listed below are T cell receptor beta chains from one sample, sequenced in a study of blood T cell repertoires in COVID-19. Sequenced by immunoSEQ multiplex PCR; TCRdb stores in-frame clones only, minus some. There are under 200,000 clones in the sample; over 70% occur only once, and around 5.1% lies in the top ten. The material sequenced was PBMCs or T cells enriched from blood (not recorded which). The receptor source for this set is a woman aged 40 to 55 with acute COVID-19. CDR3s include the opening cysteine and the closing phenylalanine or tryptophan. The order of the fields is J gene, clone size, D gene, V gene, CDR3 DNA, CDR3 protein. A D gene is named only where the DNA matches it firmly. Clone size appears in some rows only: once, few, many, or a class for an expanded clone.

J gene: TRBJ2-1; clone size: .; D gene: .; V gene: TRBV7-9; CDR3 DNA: TGTGCCAGCAGCGTCGGGGTGTGGAATGAGCAGTTCTTC; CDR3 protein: CASSVGVWNEQFF
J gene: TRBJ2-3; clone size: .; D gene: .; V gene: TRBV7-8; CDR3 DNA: TGTGCCAGCAGCTTTAGCCGGACACCCCGCACAGATACGCAGTATTTT; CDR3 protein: CASSFSRTPRTDTQYF
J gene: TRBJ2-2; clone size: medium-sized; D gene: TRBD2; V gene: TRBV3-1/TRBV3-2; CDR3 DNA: TGTGCCAGCAGCCGTCGGGGGGATAACACCGGGGAGCTGTTTTTT; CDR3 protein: CASSRRGDNTGELFF
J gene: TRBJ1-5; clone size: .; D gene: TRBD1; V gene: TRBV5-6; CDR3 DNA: TGTGCCAGCAGCTCATATAGGACAGGGACATATAGCAATCAGCCCCAGCATTTT; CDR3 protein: CASSSYRTGTYSNQPQHF
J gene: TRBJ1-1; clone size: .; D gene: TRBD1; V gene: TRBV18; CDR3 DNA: TGTGCCAGCTCCGGACAGGAGAACACTGAAGCTTTCTTT; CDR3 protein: CASSGQENTEAFF
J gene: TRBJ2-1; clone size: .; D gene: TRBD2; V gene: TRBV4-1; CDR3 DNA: TGCGCCAGCAGCCCCCTCTTTACCTTGACTAGCGGGTTCTACAATGAGCAGTTCTTC; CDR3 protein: CASSPLFTLTSGFYNEQFF
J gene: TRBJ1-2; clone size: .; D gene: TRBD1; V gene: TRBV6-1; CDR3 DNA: TGTGCCAGCAGTGAGGACAGGGGGCGAGGCTATAGCTACACCTTC; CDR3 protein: CASSEDRGRGYSYTF
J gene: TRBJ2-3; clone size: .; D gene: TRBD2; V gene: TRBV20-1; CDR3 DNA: TGCAGTGCCAGTCTTTATAGCGGGGGGTCTCTCACAGATACGCAGTATTTT; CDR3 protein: CSASLYSGGSLTDTQYF
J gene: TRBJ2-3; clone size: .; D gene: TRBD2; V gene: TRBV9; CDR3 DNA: TGTGCCAGCAGCCCCGGCGGGGAGGGAGATACGCAGTATTTT; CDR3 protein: CASSPGGEGDTQYF
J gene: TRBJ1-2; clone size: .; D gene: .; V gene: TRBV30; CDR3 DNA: TGTGCCATGGCCCCCTTCGGGAGCTCCACCTTC; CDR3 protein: CAMAPFGSSTF
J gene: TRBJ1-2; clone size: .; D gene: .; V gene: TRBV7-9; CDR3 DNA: TGTGCCAGCAGCTTAGGCAGGGCCGACTATGGCTACACCTTC; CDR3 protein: CASSLGRADYGYTF
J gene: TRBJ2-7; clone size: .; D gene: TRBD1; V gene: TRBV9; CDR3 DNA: TGTGCCAGCAGCGTAGGGACAGGGCCCTACGAGCAGTACTTC; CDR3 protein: CASSVGTGPYEQYF
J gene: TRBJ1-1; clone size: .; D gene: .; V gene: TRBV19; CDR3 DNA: TGTGCCAGTAGTAGTCTCTCCACTCGCCGGAACACTGAAGCTTTCTTT; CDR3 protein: CASSSLSTRRNTEAFF
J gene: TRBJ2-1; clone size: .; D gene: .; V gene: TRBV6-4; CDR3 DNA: TGTGCCAGCAGTGTCCAGGCTCACAATGAGCAGTTCTTC; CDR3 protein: CASSVQAHNEQFF
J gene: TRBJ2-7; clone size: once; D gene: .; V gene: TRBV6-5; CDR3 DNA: TGTGCCAGCTGGGCGGGCCAATCCTACGAGCAGTACTTC; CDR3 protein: CASWAGQSYEQYF
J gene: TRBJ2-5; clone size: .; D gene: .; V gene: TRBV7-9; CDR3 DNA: TGTGCCAGCAGCTTACTGGGAGAGAACCAAGAGACCCAGTACTTC; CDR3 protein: CASSLLGENQETQYF
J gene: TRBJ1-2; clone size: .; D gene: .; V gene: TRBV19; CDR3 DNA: TGTGCCAGTAGTATCCCCCCAGGACAAGGCTCTGGCTACACCTTC; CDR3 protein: CASSIPPGQGSGYTF
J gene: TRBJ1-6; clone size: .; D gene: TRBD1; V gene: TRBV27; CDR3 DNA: TGTGCCAGCAGTACTCAGGGGGAAGCTTCACCCCTCCACTTT; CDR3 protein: CASSTQGEASPLHF
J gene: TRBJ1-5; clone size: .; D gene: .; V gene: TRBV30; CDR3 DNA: TGTGCCTGGGCCTCAGGGGGCAATCAGCCCCAGCATTTT; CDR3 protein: CAWASGGNQPQHF
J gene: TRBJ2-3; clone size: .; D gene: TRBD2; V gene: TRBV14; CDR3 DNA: TGTGCCAGCAGCCATACCCTAGCGGGAGGCCTCTGGGGAGATACGCAGTATTTT; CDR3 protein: CASSHTLAGGLWGDTQYF
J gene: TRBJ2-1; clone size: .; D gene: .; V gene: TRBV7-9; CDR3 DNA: TGTGCCAGCAGCTTTATTGGGGCCCACAATGAGCAGTTCTTC; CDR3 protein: CASSFIGAHNEQFF
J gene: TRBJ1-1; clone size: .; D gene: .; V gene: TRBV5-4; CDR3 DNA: TGTGCCAGCAGCTTGGGTGGGGGGGCCCGAGGAGAAGCTTTCTTT; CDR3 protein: CASSLGGGARGEAFF
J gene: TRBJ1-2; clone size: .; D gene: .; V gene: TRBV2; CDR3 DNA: TGTGCCAGCAGTGAGGGTTCCGGGTACTATGGCTACACCTTC; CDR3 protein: CASSEGSGYYGYTF
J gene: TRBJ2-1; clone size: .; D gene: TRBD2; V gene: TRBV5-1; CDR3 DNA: TGCGCCAGCAGCTTGGGACTAGCGGGAGGGTCTTACAATGAGCAGTTCTTC; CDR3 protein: CASSLGLAGGSYNEQFF
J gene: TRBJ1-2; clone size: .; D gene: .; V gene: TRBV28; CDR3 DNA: TGTGCCAGCAGTCTACCCCTGTCCGGAGTCGGCTACACCTTC; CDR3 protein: CASSLPLSGVGYTF